This T cell receptor beta chain was retrieved from a study of shared clonotypes between healthy human individuals. The wider study: CD4 naive cells filled three plates per donor, CD4 memory three, CD8 naive two and CD8 memory one.

Each replicate PCR on the sorted subsets used approximately 180 ng DNA (about 30,000 T cell genomes). Some clones are missing from TCRdb's copy, which holds only in-frame ones; the method was immunoSEQ multiplex PCR. Counted here are some 2.3 million clones, 80% to 95% occurring once; the ten biggest clones make up around 0.4%. With regard to this clone: Its antigen is not identified.

Study results and caveats: Naive CD4 clonotypes were shared across a handful of donors at roughly 5.5%.

Trimming cost V 4 bases and J 3 bases, with 10 bases left between them. Germline V gene data show CDR1 as SGHRS and CDR2 as YFSETQ. The CDR3 is 14 amino acids. The gene calls are TRBV5-1 and TRBJ1-4; D is unresolved. The source material was naive CD4+ T cells from PBMCs. Indicated subset: CD45RA+ positively selected. The clonotype originates from a man between 18 and 29 years old in good health. Some clones in this sample may be carry-over from other donors' samples. The DNA for the CDR3 is TGCGCCAGCAGCCCCGTCGCGTCTAATGAAAAACTGTTTTTT. Residues: CASSPVASNEKLFF.